This TCR beta chain was found in a study of T cell responses to AZD1222 COVID-19 vaccine (dated by TCRdb to the early 2020s). With respect to the entire study: AZD1222 recipients whose second dose came at about 4 weeks and those whose second dose came at about 12 weeks were combined into one group, since spike-specific TCR depth and breadth did not differ between the two schedules. A total of around 240 trial participants underwent TCR sequencing, of whom 207 received two doses of AZD1222 and approximately 25 received two doses of the MenACWY control vaccine. Trial participants were enrolled by age into subgroups of 18-55, 56-69 and 70-plus years, and about 150, 27 and 61 TCR-sequenced participants, respectively, were included in these subgroups. General study outcomes and caveats: Conclusions about previously exposed vaccinees are limited because only a handful of AZD1222 recipients were SARS-CoV-2 seropositive at baseline. Participants were mostly white British, with more females than males. The authors suggested clonal diversity may have been underestimated. Reportedly, almost half of the unique spike-specific TCRs recognized epitopes lying outside the regions that are mutated in the B.1.351 and B.1.1.7 variants. Spike-specific TCR breadth and depth rose significantly after two AZD1222 doses compared with day 0 and with MenACWY recipients. In the small 56-69-year group, the increase in depth fell short of significance, most likely because of low power. Vaccine-associated CD4 TCRs spanned the whole spike protein, with dominant responses in regions 160-218 and 743-854. No day 14 peak-response samples were available, so repertoires were characterized only after the peak T cell response.

From its cysteine to its phenylalanine, the CDR3 spans 15 amino acids. Only the CDR3 region is kept as DNA, spanning 45 bases read in frame from base 1. V drops 5 bases and J drops 5 bases, leaving 19 bases in between. The germline V gene (reference sequence) gives CDR1 as MNHEY and CDR2 as SMNVEV. This clone came up once. Its antigen specificity is not known. No qualities accompany the bases; no much larger clone lies one base away. The sample's time point label, in plain terms: baseline before first vaccination. The vaccinee samples were drawn from two UK trials, COV001 and COV002, one of which was a single-blind randomized controlled phase 2/3 trial testing AZD1222 (ChAdOx1 nCoV-19) in healthy adults. For TCRbeta chain sequencing, PBMC samples were collected from trial participants at day 0 and at day 28 after the second dose. The CDR3 regions of human TCRbeta chains were subjected to immunosequencing. The source study handled its data this way. Repertoire TCRs were matched against a reference library of SARS-CoV-2-specific TCRs generated with the MIRA antigen-specificity platform. Breadth meant the fraction of unique TCRs that were SARS-CoV-2-associated, whereas depth meant the fraction of total T cells that were SARS-CoV-2-associated. Using the MIRA data, each spike-specific TCR was assigned both to the spike region to which the TCR was reactive and to a CD4 or CD8 class. Log10-transformed breadth and depth values were compared by one-way ANOVA with Sidak's multiple comparisons tests. This immuneACCESS table, as held by TCRdb, lists in-frame sequences with V and J called but not all clones. Of the missing ones, under half trace to an unresolved V gene in checked studies; the others have no known cause. The D gene and trimming were derived from the DNA, and the V and J assignments and clone size from that table. A total of about 110,000 clones appear in this sample, about 90% of them only once. The top ten hold approximately 5% of the sample.

This receptor was identified in an adult in good health. This receptor chain uses TRBV27 and TRBJ2-7; the D gene is perhaps TRBD1 or TRBD2, as each covers 5 bases. The material sequenced was peripheral blood, taken on day 0 of AZD1222 vaccination. The bases read TGTGCCAGCAGTAGGCAGGGACGCAAGAACCACGAGCAGTACTTC. It codes for CASSRQGRKNHEQYF.